In its sample, the clone carrying this T cell receptor beta chain was seen a few times. Original processing methods: Amplification of reference gene primers was used by the study to estimate nucleated cell counts. Profiled with immunoSEQ multiplex PCR; TCRdb holds only in-frame clones, not every one. D and trimming come from the DNA, and the V and J calls and clone size come from that table. This table holds about 120,000 clones, roughly 79% found once. The V end was cut by 4 bases, the J end by 4 bases, with 13 bases between. Germline CDR1 and CDR2: MNHNY and SVGAGI (reference sequence). This CDR3 is 14 amino acids long. The sample belongs to a study of blood T cell repertoires in COVID-19. For the study at large: Acute-phase and convalescent COVID-19 samples originated in the United States, Italy and Spain. T cells, B-cell-depleted T cells, or PBMCs provided the cDNA or gDNA that served as material.

The TCR was taken from a human donor in a cohort sampled during active COVID-19. The genes are TRBV6-6 and TRBJ1-1; D not certain. The specimen sequenced was peripheral blood. The DNA for the CDR3 is TGTGCCAGCAGTTTCGACATGGTAGTCACTGAAGCTTTCTTT. This gives the protein CASSFDMVVTEAFF.